One and the same sample provided the 30 T cell receptor beta chains below, sequenced in a study of control samples from healthy donors and cancer patients. Sequencing used immunoSEQ multiplex PCR; TCRdb keeps in-frame clones, though not all of them. The sample lists about 51,000 clones, 85% to 90% occurring once. Sequenced input: PBMCs. These receptors were obtained from a man between 50 and 59 years old with head and neck cancer.

V and J are TRBV12-5 and TRBJ1-6; a weak D match, TRBD1 (6 bases). The V end was cut by 1 base, the J end by 7 bases, with 14 bases between. The germline V gene encodes CDR1 LGHNT and CDR2 FRNRAP. This CDR3 comprises 16 residues. This CDR3 is CASGLGTTGLNSPLHF. In DNA form, the CDR3 reads TGTGCTAGTGGTTTGGGAACTACAGGGCTGAATTCACCCCTCCACTTT.

This clone was seen a single time. This chain joins TRBV28 and TRBJ2-5; 7 bases agree with TRBD1. The germline gives CDR1 MDHEN, CDR2 SYDVKM. V shed 4 bases and J 1 base; nucleotides not matched to a gene: 9. This CDR3 comprises 16 residues. DNA for the CDR3: TGTGCCAGCAGTTCCCCCCGGGACAGCTTCCAAGAGACCCAGTACTTC. Protein: CASSSPRDSFQETQYF.

The rearrangement uses TRBV30 and TRBJ1-3; D gene ambiguous. CDR3 length equals 15 residues. Looked up from germline, CDR1 is GTSNPN and CDR2 is SVGIG (reference sequence). Trimming took off 2 bases at V and 0 bases at J, with 11 bases between the two ends. The CDR3 nucleotides are TGTGCCTGGAGTAAGGGCGGCGGCTCTGGAAACACCATATATTTT. Its translation: CAWSKGGGSGNTIYF.

The chain has TRBV29-1 and TRBJ2-7; 9 bases are shared with TRBD1. With 7 bases clipped from V and 5 bases from J, the junction kept 27 bases outside the gene matches. Germline CDR1 reads SQVTM; CDR2 reads ANQGSEA. The CDR3 length is 19 residues. The CDR3 DNA follows: TGCAGCGCCCGTCCGGGGACAGGGAACGGGGCGGGTGGTTTGGACGAGCAGTACTTC. This sequence encodes CSARPGTGNGAGGLDEQYF.

This clone appeared a single time. V usage is TRBV7-8 and J usage is TRBJ2-4; tentatively, D is TRBD2 (7 bases). Trimming pared 5 bases from V and 10 bases from J, leaving 12 bases between. Per the germline V gene, CDR1 is SGHVS and CDR2 is FQNEAQ. The CDR3 is 12 residues long. The DNA for the CDR3 is TGTGCCAGCAGCCAGCGGGACACAATTCAGTACTTC. It yields the protein CASSQRDTIQYF.

This chain's CDR3 is CASSFSGGTGELFF. The CDR3 coding sequence is TGTGCCAGCAGCTTCTCGGGGGGGACCGGGGAGCTGTTTTTT. The genes are TRBV7-2 and TRBJ2-2; TRBD2 agrees at 8 bases. Germline loops: CDR1 SGHTA, CDR2 FQGNSA. The ends lost 3 bases at V and 5 bases at J; junction bases unmatched: 2. This CDR3 spans 14 amino acids.

This sequence joins TRBV27 and TRBJ2-7; weak D call: TRBD1 (6 bases). The CDR3 is 15 residues long. CDR1 MNHEY and CDR2 SMNVEV come from the germline V gene (reference sequence). The germline V and J ends were trimmed by 4 bases and 5 bases, with 18 bases remaining between them. The chain's CDR3 is CASSSGQYLRNEQYF. The CDR3 DNA reads TGTGCCAGCAGTTCAGGACAGTACCTTAGGAACGAGCAGTACTTC.

The CDR3 bases are TGTGCCAGCAGCATTCGTCGTGGCGGCGGCACCGGGGAGCTGTTTTTT. This codes for CASSIRRGGGTGELFF. This rearrangement joins TRBV5-6 to TRBJ2-2; D remains unclear. The CDR3 covers 16 residues. The germline CDR1 and CDR2 sequences are SGHDT and YYEEEE. V was clipped by 4 bases and J by 4 bases, with 17 bases between them.

CDR3 protein: CASSQPSPGSTDTQYF. CDR3 coding DNA: TGTGCCAGCAGCCAACCCTCTCCGGGCAGCACAGATACGCAGTATTTT. The chain recombines TRBV14 with TRBJ2-3; D is uncertain. V lost 2 bases to trimming and J lost 0 bases, with 12 bases between them. CDR1 SGHDN and CDR2 FVKESK come from the germline V gene. The length of the CDR3 is 16 residues.

The chain couples TRBV10-1 to TRBJ2-7; 11 positions agree with TRBD1. J lost 4 bases, V lost 8 bases, and 10 bases had no gene match. The CDR3 spans 15 residues. Per germline, CDR1 WNHNN and CDR2 SYGVQD (reference sequence). The CDR3 sequence: CASRPHRDRGYEQYF. The CDR3 DNA reads TGCGCCAGCCGTCCCCACCGGGACAGGGGGTACGAGCAGTACTTC.

This clone occurred a few times. This chain links TRBV7-2 with TRBJ2-3; D is uncertain. With 2 bases removed from V and 0 bases from J, the gap between germline ends came to 6 bases. CDR1 and CDR2 from the germline V gene are SGHTA and FQGNSA. The CDR3 contains 14 residues. The CDR3 coding sequence is TGTGCCAGCAGCTTAACTCCGAGCACAGATACGCAGTATTTT. It specifies CASSLTPSTDTQYF.

There are a few counts of this clone. The chain uses TRBV15 and TRBJ2-2; 8 bases are a match to TRBD2. With V trimmed by 7 bases and J by 4 bases, 11 bases remained unmatched. The germline gives CDR1 LNHNV, CDR2 YYDKDF (reference sequence). The CDR3 runs 16 residues. For the CDR3, the DNA is TGTGCCACCAAAACCGGGGGGGGCGTCGGCACCGGGGAGCTGTTTTTT. Translating gives CATKTGGGVGTGELFF.

This sequence joins TRBV7-2 and TRBJ2-4; D not certain. The germline V and J ends were trimmed by 1 base and 9 bases, with 10 bases remaining between them. CDR3 length: 13 residues. Looked up from germline, CDR1 is SGHTA and CDR2 is FQGNSA. The CDR3 DNA follows: TGTGCCAGCAGCTTAGGGGGAATCGGCATTCAGTACTTC. It specifies CASSLGGIGIQYF.

This chain joins TRBV14 and TRBJ2-7; D call uncertain. CDR1 SGHDN and CDR2 FVKESK come from the germline V gene. The length of the CDR3 is 16 residues. Trimming removed 4 bases at V and 5 bases at J, with 21 bases between. The CDR3 sequence is CASSRRLGDVSHEQYF. In DNA, the CDR3 is TGTGCCAGCAGCCGTCGCCTTGGTGATGTATCACACGAGCAGTACTTC.

The chain combines TRBV5-1 with TRBJ2-7; 9 bases line up with TRBD1. This CDR3 spans 14 amino acids. J lost 7 bases, V lost 0 bases, and 5 bases had no gene match. Germline assignment: CDR1 SGHRS and CDR2 YFSETQ. The CDR3 DNA reads as TGCGCCAGCAGCTTGGTACAGGGGGCGCGGGAGCAGTACTTC. Translation: CASSLVQGAREQYF.

V and J are TRBV19 and TRBJ1-5; 9 bases agree with TRBD1. The germline CDR1 and CDR2 sequences are LNHDA and SQIVND (reference sequence). Germline trimming cut 3 bases from V and 0 bases from J; bases unmatched to any gene: 12. CDR3 length: 19 amino acids. The CDR3 DNA reads as TGTGCCAGTAGTATGCAGGCCGGGACAGGGAGGGATAGCAATCAGCCCCAGCATTTT. Translated, it gives CASSMQAGTGRDSNQPQHF.

CDR3 region: CASSLDELAGGSTDTQYF. The CDR3 DNA is TGTGCCAGCAGCTTAGATGAGCTAGCGGGGGGGAGCACAGATACGCAGTATTTT. The V and J genes are TRBV11-3 and TRBJ2-3; 12 bases are a match to TRBD2. V was pared by 0 bases and J by 0 bases, with 4 bases of the junction left unmatched. Germline CDR1 and CDR2: SGHNT and YENEEA. This CDR3 is built from 18 residues.

The chain recombines TRBV10-1 with TRBJ2-2; no definite D call. Trimming shortened V by 2 bases and J by 5 bases, and 6 bases separated the two germline ends. The germline gives CDR1 WNHNN, CDR2 SYGVQD (reference sequence). This CDR3 contains 13 residues. This CDR3 reads CASSEMFTGELFF. The CDR3 DNA reads TGCGCCAGCAGTGAGATGTTTACCGGGGAGCTGTTTTTT.

The gene calls are TRBV6-5 and TRBJ1-5; 7 nucleotides align to TRBD1. The CDR3 totals 14 residues. Per the germline V gene, CDR1 is MNHEY and CDR2 is SVGAGI. Losses at the gene ends were 4 bases for V and 7 bases for J; bases not matched to a gene: 7. The CDR3 spells CASSSNRGSQPQHF. Here the CDR3 DNA reads TGTGCCAGCAGTTCCAACAGGGGCTCGCAGCCCCAGCATTTT.

The rearrangement links TRBV27 to TRBJ1-5; TRBD1 agrees at 7 bases. Germline CDR1 MNHEY, CDR2 SMNVEV (reference sequence). V trimming: 2 bases; J trimming: 6 bases; junction bases outside the gene matches: 4. The length of the CDR3 is 14 residues. The CDR3, as DNA: TGTGCCAGCAGTTTACACAGGGGTGGTCAGCCCCAGCATTTT. This translates into CASSLHRGGQPQHF.

The CDR3 here is CASSWVKQGGGNEQFF. The DNA of the CDR3 is TGTGCCAGCAGCTGGGTGAAACAGGGGGGTGGCAATGAGCAGTTCTTC. The chain uses TRBV7-2 and TRBJ2-1, with 8 bases fitting TRBD1. The ends lost 4 bases at V and 6 bases at J; junction bases unmatched: 11. CDR3 size: 16 residues. CDR1 and CDR2 (germline): SGHTA, FQGNSA.

The chain employs TRBV5-6 and TRBJ2-5; TRBD2 is a possible D gene (5 bases). Deletions cut 0 bases from V and 6 bases from J, with 6 bases between. This CDR3 comprises 12 residues. Germline CDR1 is SGHDT and CDR2 is YYEEEE. The CDR3 coding sequence is TGTGCCAGCAGCTTGGAGCGGAAGACCCAGTACTTC. Its protein is CASSLERKTQYF.

The V call is TRBV10-1, the J call TRBJ2-7; TRBD1 matches at 12 bases. This CDR3 region has 16 residues. The V segment lost 4 bases and the J segment 2 bases; nucleotides outside the gene matches: 6. CDR1 and CDR2 from the germline V gene are WNHNN and SYGVQD (reference sequence). The CDR3 DNA sequence: TGCGCCAGCAGTGCCTCGGGGACAGGGGGCACCTACGAGCAGTACTTC. Protein sequence: CASSASGTGGTYEQYF.

The CDR3 nucleotides read TGTGCCAGCAGCTTAGGGGTCCATTTTGCGAGTGAGCAGTTCTTC. Its translation is CASSLGVHFASEQFF. The rearrangement uses TRBV7-2 and TRBJ2-1; D not resolved. Germline V gene data show CDR1 as SGHTA and CDR2 as FQGNSA. CDR3 length: 15 amino acids. With 1 base removed from V and 9 bases from J, the gap between germline ends came to 16 bases. Variable domain in full (rest from reference TRBV7-2 and TRBJ2-1): GAGVSQSPSNKVTEKGKDVELRCDPISGHTALYWYRQSLGQGLEFLIYFQGNSAPDKSGLPSDRFSAERTGGSVSTLTIQRTQQEDSAVYLCASSLGVHFASEQFFGPGTRLTVL.

The V call is TRBV7-2, the J call TRBJ2-7; 14 bases are a match to TRBD2. Losses at the gene ends were 7 bases for V and 3 bases for J; bases not matched to a gene: 14. The germline V gene has CDR1 SGHTA and CDR2 FQGNSA. CDR3 length: 18 residues. CDR3 region: CASTRGLAGAHIHYEQYF. The CDR3 DNA reads TGTGCCAGCACCCGGGGACTAGCGGGAGCTCACATACACTACGAGCAGTACTTC.

J is TRBJ2-4 and V is TRBV5-1; no reliable D call. The CDR3 runs to 16 residues. V dropped 4 bases and J dropped 0 bases, with 14 bases sitting between them. Per germline, CDR1 SGHRS and CDR2 YFSETQ. CDR3 nucleotide sequence: TGCGCCAGCAGCCCCGGGCGAATTCTAGCCAAAAACATTCAGTACTTC. As protein: CASSPGRILAKNIQYF.

The CDR3 DNA sequence: TGTGCCAGCAGTTCCCCGGTCGGGATCCTCAAGGGCACAGATACGCAGTATTTT. It is translated as CASSSPVGILKGTDTQYF. The chain employs TRBV28 and TRBJ2-3, with a tentative D call TRBD2 (5 bases). V was pared by 4 bases and J by 1 base, with 21 bases between. The CDR3 is made up of 18 amino acids. Germline CDR1 and CDR2: MDHEN and SYDVKM. The full variable domain, rest sourced from reference TRBV28 and TRBJ2-3, is DVKVTQSSRYLVKRTGEKVFLECVQDMDHENMFWYRQDPGLGLRLIYFSYDVKMKEKGDIPEGYSVSREKKERFSLILESASTNQTSMYLCASSSPVGILKGTDTQYFGPGTRLTVL.

J is TRBJ1-5 and V is TRBV6-6; D might be TRBD1 (6 bases). This CDR3 comprises 14 residues. CDR1 and CDR2 from the germline V gene are MNHNY and SVGAGI (reference sequence). Between the trimmed V and J ends, which lost 9 bases and 1 base, there was a span of 13 bases. This CDR3 is CASRGHVSNQPQHF. CDR3 in DNA: TGTGCCAGTAGGGGACACGTGAGCAATCAGCCCCAGCATTTT.

The chain joins TRBV3-1 (or the pseudogene TRBV3-2) to TRBJ1-2; 7 bases are shared with TRBD1. The CDR3 loop spans 15 amino acids. Germline values: CDR1 LGHDT, CDR2 YNNKEL (reference sequence). The ends lost 4 bases at V and 0 bases at J; junction bases unmatched: 5. The chain's CDR3 is CASSRGQRSNYGYTF. The CDR3 bases are TGTGCCAGCAGCCGGGGACAGCGATCTAACTATGGCTACACCTTC.

The chain joins TRBV30 to TRBJ2-2, with 8 positions matching TRBD1. The germline V gene has CDR1 GTSNPN and CDR2 SVGIG (reference sequence). J lost 6 bases, V lost 0 bases, and 6 bases had no gene match. The CDR3 is 15 residues long. Here the CDR3 DNA reads TGTGCCTGGAGTGTGGAGAACAGGGGGTCCGGGGAGCTGTTTTTT. This sequence encodes CAWSVENRGSGELFF.